Below, one T cell receptor beta chain is given with its context. Its antigen specificity is not known. Base qualities are not at hand, and no much larger clone is one base apart. Patients with a history of autoimmune disease or receiving systemic immunosuppression were excluded from the trial. In every dose cohort, peripheral blood was drawn for TCR sequencing at baseline, cycle 4 day 1, and cycle 7 day 1. Samples were obtained from an open-label, multicenter, first-in-human phase I dose-escalation trial of ivuxolimab. Adults with locally advanced or metastatic melanoma, renal cell carcinoma, hepatocellular carcinoma or head and neck squamous cell carcinoma were enrolled in the trial. CD4+ and CD8+ T cells were sorted separately from peripheral blood before TCR sequencing. The sample belongs to a study of OX40 agonist ivuxolimab in advanced cancers. Context from the whole study: The costimulatory receptor OX40 (CD134) was targeted by ivuxolimab, a fully human IgG2 agonistic monoclonal antibody. Intravenous ivuxolimab was administered to patients every 2 weeks at six dose levels: 0.01, 0.1, 0.3, 1.5, 3 and 10 mg/kg. Among the 50 to 55 dose-escalation patients, approximately 20 had hepatocellular carcinoma, approximately 15 melanoma, 9 renal cell carcinoma and 9 head and neck cancer. The dose-escalation cohort was 82.7% male with a mean age of about 65 years, ranging from roughly 20 to 80. Prior anti-PD-1, anti-PD-L1 or anti-CTLA-4 therapy was permitted, and checkpoint inhibitors had been received by about two fifths of dose-escalation patients. Three dose-escalation patients achieved partial responses, one with hepatocellular carcinoma and two with cutaneous melanoma. Peripheral TCRbeta sequencing was intended to test whether TCR sequence diversity was altered and clonal T-cell expansion was caused by ivuxolimab. The paper covers the monotherapy dose-escalation part of the phase I ivuxolimab trial, which included N of about 50 patients.

General study outcomes and caveats: Clonal expansion of both CD4+ and CD8+ blood T cells was observed from baseline to week 6 at doses 0.1 to 3.0 mg/kg. Antigen specificity was not determined for the clonally expanded peripheral T cells. On average, CD8+ T cells showed more expanded clones than CD4+ T cells after ivuxolimab. In the 0.1-3.0 mg/kg groups, partial responders were among the patients with the lowest normalized peripheral clonal expansion, particularly in CD8+ T cells. Low levels of normalized T-cell clonal expansion were also seen in some patients who did not respond.

Relative to germline, V is 3 bases shorter and J is 0 bases shorter, with 8 bases between their ends. The CDR3 holds 15 amino acids from the cysteine to the phenylalanine. The DNA shown is the 45-base CDR3, in frame from base 1. CDR1 and CDR2, per the germline V gene, are MDHEN and SYDVKM. Genomic DNA was extracted from sorted cells for sequencing of the TCRbeta CDR3 region. The immunoSEQ Assay was used for sequencing of TCRbeta CDR3 regions. In TCRdb, the immuneACCESS table is reduced to in-frame sequences with V and J assigned. These tables do not hold every clone; where another copy was compared, an unresolved V gene accounts for under half, and the others remain unexplained. This sample lists 100,000 to 150,000 clones; about 90% were detected once. Under 0.85% of the sample goes to the ten largest clones.

This receptor was taken from an adult with an advanced solid tumor such as melanoma, head and neck, liver or kidney cancer. The chain was built from TRBV28 and TRBJ2-2; the best D guess is TRBD2, with 6 bases matching. The specimen was CD4+ or CD8+ T cells sorted from blood, collected in a trial of the OX40 agonist ivuxolimab. This receptor has the CDR3 CASSFGGANTGELFF. The DNA sequence is given as TGTGCCAGCAGTTTCGGCGGGGCGAACACCGGGGAGCTGTTTTTT. Extended through the reference TRBV28 and TRBJ2-2 proteins, this CDR3 yields the full variable domain: DVKVTQSSRYLVKRTGEKVFLECVQDMDHENMFWYRQDPGLGLRLIYFSYDVKMKEKGDIPEGYSVSREKKERFSLILESASTNQTSMYLCASSFGGANTGELFFGEGSRLTVL.